One and the same sample provided the 10 T cell receptor beta chains below, sequenced in a study of cytomegalovirus exposure and HLA in healthy donors (dated by TCRdb to about 2017). Library generation was performed with the immunoSEQ multiplex PCR assay. For the multiplex PCR, a mixture combining 60 forward primers for TCR Vbeta segments and 13 reverse primers for TCR Jbeta segments was used. Imported from immuneACCESS, the table was reduced by TCRdb to in-frame sequences with V and J called. These copies leave out some clones; in studies compared against another copy, an unresolved V gene accounts for under half, and the cause of the remainder is not known. The sample table holds 95,000 to 150,000 clones, of which around three quarters were seen once. Roughly 3.5% of the sample comes from the top ten. The sequenced sample was PBMCs. All receptors come from a woman in her forties or fifties in good health and CMV-seronegative.

V usage is TRBV4-2 and J usage is TRBJ2-7; 9 bases line up with TRBD2. Looked up from germline, CDR1 is LGHNA and CDR2 is YNFKEQ. V shed 4 bases and J 0 bases; nucleotides not matched to a gene: 7. The length of the CDR3 is 16 residues. In DNA, the CDR3 is TGTGCCAGCAGCCCCCATAGCGGGAGAAACTCCTACGAGCAGTACTTC. As protein: CASSPHSGRNSYEQYF.

This chain joins TRBV7-2 and TRBJ2-7; 8 bases map to TRBD2. Trimming removed 0 bases from V and 9 bases from J; junction bases left unmatched: 7. The CDR3 totals 14 residues. The germline CDR1 and CDR2 sequences are SGHTA and FQGNSA. For the CDR3, the DNA is TGTGCCAGCAGCTTAGCCTGGGCGGGAGGAGGGCAGTACTTC. Translation: CASSLAWAGGGQYF.

The gene calls are TRBV19 and TRBJ2-1, with D hard to call. Per the germline V gene, CDR1 is LNHDA and CDR2 is SQIVND (reference sequence). Trimming took off 6 bases at V and 0 bases at J, with 9 bases between the two ends. The CDR3 is 14 amino acids. CDR3 sequence reads: CASSATSSYNEQFF. CDR3 nucleotide sequence: TGTGCCAGTAGCGCTACGAGCTCCTACAATGAGCAGTTCTTC.

This CDR3 is CASRNSGAYEQYF. CDR3 DNA sequence: TGTGCCAGCAGAAATAGCGGGGCCTACGAGCAGTACTTC. The chain uses TRBV6-5 and TRBJ2-7; 8 nucleotides agree with TRBD2. Losses at the gene ends were 6 bases for V and 2 bases for J; bases not matched to a gene: 3. Germline V gives CDR1 MNHEY, CDR2 SVGAGI. CDR3 length equals 13 residues.

This rearrangement joins TRBV19 to TRBJ2-7; 7 bases are shared with TRBD2. The CDR3 has 15 residues. Trimming cost V 5 bases and J 4 bases; bases outside gene matches: 11. Germline CDR1 reads LNHDA; CDR2 reads SQIVND (reference sequence). CDR3 DNA sequence: TGTGCCAGTAGTCGCGAGGGAGGGAGTATGTACGAGCAGTACTTC. Amino acids: CASSREGGSMYEQYF. The full variable domain, its missing parts supplied by reference TRBV19 and TRBJ2-7, is DGGITQSPKYLFRKEGQNVTLSCEQNLNHDAMYWYRQDPGQGLRLIYYSQIVNDFQKGDIAEGYSVSREKKESFPLTVTSAQKNPTAFYLCASSREGGSMYEQYFGPGTRLTVT.

This rearrangement joins TRBV7-9 to TRBJ1-4; D is ambiguous. CDR1 and CDR2 from the germline V gene are SEHNR and FQNEAQ (reference sequence). Trimming cost V 3 bases and J 8 bases, with 4 bases left between them. CDR3 length equals 11 residues. For the CDR3, the DNA is TGTGCCAGCAGCTTTACAGAAAAACTGTTTTTT. Protein sequence: CASSFTEKLFF.

The rearrangement uses TRBV7-2 and TRBJ2-1, with no clear D. V was pared by 1 base and J by 6 bases, with 7 bases between. The germline gives CDR1 SGHTA, CDR2 FQGNSA. This CDR3 is built from 13 residues. CDR3 in DNA: TGTGCCAGCAGCTTAGATCGTTCCAATGAGCAGTTCTTC. This codes for CASSLDRSNEQFF.

A few counts support this clone. The V gene is TRBV7-2, the J gene TRBJ1-2; possibly TRBD1 for D (6 bases). The V gene's germline CDR1 is SGHTA and CDR2 FQGNSA. Trimming pared 5 bases from V and 4 bases from J, leaving 23 bases between. This CDR3 region has 17 residues. The CDR3 spells CASSLGGGQELTYGYTF. CDR3 in DNA: TGTGCCAGCAGCCTAGGGGGGGGGCAGGAGTTAACCTATGGCTACACCTTC.

This chain uses TRBV27 with TRBJ2-5; 8 bases fit TRBD2. This CDR3 is built from 14 residues. J was trimmed by 2 bases and V by 4 bases; bases with no gene match: 3. Germline V gene lookup returns CDR1 MNHEY and CDR2 SMNVEV (reference sequence). DNA of the CDR3: TGTGCCAGCAGTTCACTAGCGGCTCAAGAGACCCAGTACTTC. Translation: CASSSLAAQETQYF.

The CDR3 is CASRTTGGNTGELFF. The CDR3 coding sequence is TGTGCCAGCAGGACCACAGGGGGAAACACCGGGGAGCTGTTTTTT. This chain uses TRBV7-3 with TRBJ2-2; 8 nucleotides align to TRBD1. J was trimmed by 2 bases and V by 6 bases; bases with no gene match: 5. CDR3 size: 15 residues. The germline V gene has CDR1 SGHTA and CDR2 FQGTGA.